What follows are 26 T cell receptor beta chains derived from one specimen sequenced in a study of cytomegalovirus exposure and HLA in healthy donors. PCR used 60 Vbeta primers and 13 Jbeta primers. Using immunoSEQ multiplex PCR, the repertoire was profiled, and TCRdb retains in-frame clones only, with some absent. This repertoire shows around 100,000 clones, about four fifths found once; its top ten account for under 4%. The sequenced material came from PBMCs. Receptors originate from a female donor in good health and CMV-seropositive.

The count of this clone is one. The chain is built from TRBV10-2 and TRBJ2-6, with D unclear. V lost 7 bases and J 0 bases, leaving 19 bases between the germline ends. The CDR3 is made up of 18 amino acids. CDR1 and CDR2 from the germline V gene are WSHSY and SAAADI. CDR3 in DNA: TGCGCCAGCATCACAGACCGTCGAATCAGCTCTGGGGCCAACGTCCTGACTTTC. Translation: CASITDRRISSGANVLTF.

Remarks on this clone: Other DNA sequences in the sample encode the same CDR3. The CDR3 here is CASSLDRNTEAFF. CDR3 DNA: TGTGCCAGCAGCTTAGATAGGAACACTGAAGCTTTCTTT. This chain connects TRBV11-2 to TRBJ1-1, with D unresolved. The CDR3 consists of 13 residues. Trimming left V 0 bases short and J 1 base short, with 3 bases between. The germline CDR1 and CDR2 sequences are SGHAT and FQNNGV.

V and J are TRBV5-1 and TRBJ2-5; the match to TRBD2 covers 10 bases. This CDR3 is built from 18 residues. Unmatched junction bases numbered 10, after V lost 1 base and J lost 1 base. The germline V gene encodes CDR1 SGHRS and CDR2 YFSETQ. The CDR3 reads CASSLIASGRGLQETQYF. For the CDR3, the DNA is TGCGCCAGCAGCTTGATCGCTAGCGGGAGAGGGCTCCAAGAGACCCAGTACTTC.

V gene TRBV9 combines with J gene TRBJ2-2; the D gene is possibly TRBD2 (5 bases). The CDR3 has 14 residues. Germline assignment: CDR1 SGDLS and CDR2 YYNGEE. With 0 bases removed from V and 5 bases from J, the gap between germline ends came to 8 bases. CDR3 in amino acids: CASSVGGVTGELFF. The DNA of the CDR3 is TGTGCCAGCAGCGTAGGGGGAGTGACCGGGGAGCTGTTTTTT.

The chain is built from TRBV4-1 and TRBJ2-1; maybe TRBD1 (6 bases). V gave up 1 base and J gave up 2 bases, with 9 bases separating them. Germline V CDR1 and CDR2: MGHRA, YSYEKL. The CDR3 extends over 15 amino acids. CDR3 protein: CASSQVDSTYNEQFF. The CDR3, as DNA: TGCGCCAGCAGCCAAGTGGACAGCACCTACAATGAGCAGTTCTTC.

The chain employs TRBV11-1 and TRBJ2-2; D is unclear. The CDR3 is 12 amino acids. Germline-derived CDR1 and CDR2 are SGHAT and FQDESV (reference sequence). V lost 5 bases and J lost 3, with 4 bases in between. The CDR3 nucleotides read TGTGCCAGCAGCGCGGACACCGGGGAGCTGTTTTTT. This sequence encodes CASSADTGELFF.

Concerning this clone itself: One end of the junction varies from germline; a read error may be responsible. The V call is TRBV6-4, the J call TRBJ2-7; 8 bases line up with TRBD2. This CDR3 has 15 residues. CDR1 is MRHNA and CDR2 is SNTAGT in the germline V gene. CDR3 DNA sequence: TGTGCCAGCAGTGACCGAGCGGGGGCTTCCTGCGAGCAGTACTTC. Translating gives CASSDRAGASCEQYF.

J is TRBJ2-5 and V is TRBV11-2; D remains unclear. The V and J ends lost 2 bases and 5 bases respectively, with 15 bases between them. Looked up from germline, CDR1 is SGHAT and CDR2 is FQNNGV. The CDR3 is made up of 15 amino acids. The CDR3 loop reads CASSLSLVPGETQYF. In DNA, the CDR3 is TGTGCCAGCAGCTTAAGTTTGGTCCCCGGGGAGACCCAGTACTTC. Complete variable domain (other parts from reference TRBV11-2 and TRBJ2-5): EAGVAQSPRYKIIEKRQSVAFWCNPISGHATLYWYQQILGQGPKLLIQFQNNGVVDDSQLPKDRFSAERLKGVDSTLKIQPAKLEDSAVYLCASSLSLVPGETQYFGPGTRLLVL.

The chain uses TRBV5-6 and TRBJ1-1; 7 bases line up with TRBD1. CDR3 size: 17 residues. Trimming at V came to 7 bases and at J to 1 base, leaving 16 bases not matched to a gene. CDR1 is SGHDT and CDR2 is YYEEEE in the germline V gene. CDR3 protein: CASRPVSTGVWNTEAFF. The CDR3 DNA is TGTGCCAGCCGCCCAGTGAGTACAGGGGTATGGAACACTGAAGCTTTCTTT.

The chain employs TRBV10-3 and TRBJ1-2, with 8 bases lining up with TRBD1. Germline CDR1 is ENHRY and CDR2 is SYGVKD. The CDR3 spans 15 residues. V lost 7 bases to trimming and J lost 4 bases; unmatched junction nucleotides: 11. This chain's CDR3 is CAINRSGGEGYGYTF. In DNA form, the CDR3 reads TGTGCCATCAACAGATCAGGGGGCGAGGGCTATGGCTACACCTTC.

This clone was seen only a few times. The CDR3 is CASTPGPGVAYEQYF. CDR3 sequence (DNA): TGTGCCAGCACCCCAGGCCCGGGGGTCGCCTACGAGCAGTACTTC. This chain joins TRBV28 and TRBJ2-7; tentative D call: TRBD2 (6 bases). Germline CDR1 is MDHEN and CDR2 is SYDVKM. The CDR3 has 15 residues. Trimming took 7 bases from V and 2 from J, leaving 18 bases between them.

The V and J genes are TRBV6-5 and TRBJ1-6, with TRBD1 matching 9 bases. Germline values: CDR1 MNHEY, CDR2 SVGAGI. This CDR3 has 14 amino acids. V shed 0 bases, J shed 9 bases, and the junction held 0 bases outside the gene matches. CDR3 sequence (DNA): TGTGCCAGCAGTTACTCGACAGGGGGTTCACCCCTCCACTTT. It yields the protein CASSYSTGGSPLHF.

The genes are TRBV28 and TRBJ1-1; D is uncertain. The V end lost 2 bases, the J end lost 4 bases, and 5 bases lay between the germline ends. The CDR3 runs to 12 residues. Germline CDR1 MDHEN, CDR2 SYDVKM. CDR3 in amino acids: CASSLTGTEAFF. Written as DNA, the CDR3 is TGTGCCAGCAGTTTAACGGGCACTGAAGCTTTCTTT.

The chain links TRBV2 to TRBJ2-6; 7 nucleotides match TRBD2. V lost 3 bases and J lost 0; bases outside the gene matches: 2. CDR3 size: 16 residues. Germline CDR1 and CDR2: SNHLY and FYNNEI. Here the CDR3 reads CASSDGGYSGANVLTF. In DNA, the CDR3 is TGTGCCAGCAGTGACGGGGGGTACTCTGGGGCCAACGTCCTGACTTTC.

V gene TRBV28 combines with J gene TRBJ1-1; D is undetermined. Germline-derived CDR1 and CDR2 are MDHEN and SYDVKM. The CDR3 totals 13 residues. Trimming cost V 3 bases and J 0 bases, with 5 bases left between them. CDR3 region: CASSLEMNTEAFF. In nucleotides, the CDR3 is TGTGCCAGCAGTTTGGAGATGAACACTGAAGCTTTCTTT.

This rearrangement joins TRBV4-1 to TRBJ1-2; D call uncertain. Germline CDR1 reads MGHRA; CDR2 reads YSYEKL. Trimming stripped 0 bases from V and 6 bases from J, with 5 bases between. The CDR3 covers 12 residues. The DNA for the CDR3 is TGCGCCAGCAGCCAAGAATATAATGGCTACACCTTC. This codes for CASSQEYNGYTF.

This chain's CDR3 is CASSPLAGDVDTQYF. The CDR3 DNA reads as TGTGCCAGCAGCCCTTTAGCGGGCGACGTGGATACGCAGTATTTT. This chain links TRBV4-2 with TRBJ2-3; 7 nucleotides match TRBD2. CDR1 LGHNA and CDR2 YNFKEQ come from the germline V gene. The V gene end was trimmed by 4 bases and the J gene end by 6 bases; junction bases not matched to a gene: 10. The CDR3 consists of 15 residues.

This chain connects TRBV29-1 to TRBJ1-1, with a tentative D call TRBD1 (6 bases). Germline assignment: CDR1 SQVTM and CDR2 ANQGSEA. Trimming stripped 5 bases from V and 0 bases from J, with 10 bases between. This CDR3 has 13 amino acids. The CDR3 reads CSVNRVLNTEAFF. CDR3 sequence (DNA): TGCAGCGTTAACAGGGTTTTGAACACTGAAGCTTTCTTT.

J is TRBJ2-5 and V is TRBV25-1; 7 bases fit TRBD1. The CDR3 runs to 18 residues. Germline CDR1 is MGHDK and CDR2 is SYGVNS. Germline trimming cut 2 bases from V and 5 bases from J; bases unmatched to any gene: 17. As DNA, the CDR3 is TGTGCCAGCAGTGAAAGGGTCCGGGGTGGGGACAGTCCGGAGACCCAGTACTTC. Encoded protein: CASSERVRGGDSPETQYF. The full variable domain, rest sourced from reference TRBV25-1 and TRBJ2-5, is EADIYQTPRYLVIGTGKKITLECSQTMGHDKMYWYQQDPGMELHLIHYSYGVNSTEKGDLSSESTVSRIRTEHFPLTLESARPSHTSQYLCASSERVRGGDSPETQYFGPGTRLLVL.

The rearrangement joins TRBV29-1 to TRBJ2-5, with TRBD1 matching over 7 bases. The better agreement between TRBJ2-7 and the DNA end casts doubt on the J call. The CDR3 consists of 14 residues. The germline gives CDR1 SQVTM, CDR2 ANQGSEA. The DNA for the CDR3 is TGCAGCGCCGAGGGGGCGATCGGCTCCTACGAGCAGTACTTC. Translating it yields CSAEGAIGSYEQYF.

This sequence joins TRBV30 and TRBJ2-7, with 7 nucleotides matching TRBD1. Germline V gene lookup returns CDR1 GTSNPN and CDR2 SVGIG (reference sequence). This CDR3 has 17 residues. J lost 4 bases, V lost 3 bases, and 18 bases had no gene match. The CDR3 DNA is TGTGCCTGGAGAGCACGCGAACAGGGGTCGTTAAGGTACGAGCAGTACTTC. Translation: CAWRAREQGSLRYEQYF.

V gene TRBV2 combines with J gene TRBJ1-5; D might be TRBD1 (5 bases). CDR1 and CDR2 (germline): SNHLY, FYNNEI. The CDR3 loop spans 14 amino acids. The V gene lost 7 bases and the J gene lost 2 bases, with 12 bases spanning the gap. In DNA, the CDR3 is TGTGCCAGCAATAGGGAAGGGGGCAATCAGCCCCAGCATTTT. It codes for CASNREGGNQPQHF.

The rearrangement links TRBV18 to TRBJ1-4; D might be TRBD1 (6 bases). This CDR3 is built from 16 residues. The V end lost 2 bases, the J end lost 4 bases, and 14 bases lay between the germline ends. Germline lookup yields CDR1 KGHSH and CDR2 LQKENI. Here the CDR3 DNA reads TGTGCCAGCTCACCAGGGGGGGCTCATCATAATGAAAAACTGTTTTTT. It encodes CASSPGGAHHNEKLFF.

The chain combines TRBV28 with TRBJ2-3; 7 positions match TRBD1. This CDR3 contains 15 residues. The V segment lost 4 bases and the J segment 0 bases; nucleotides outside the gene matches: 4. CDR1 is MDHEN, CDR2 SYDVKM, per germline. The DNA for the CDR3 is TGTGCCAGCAGTTCCCCGGGACAGAGCACAGATACGCAGTATTTT. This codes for CASSSPGQSTDTQYF.

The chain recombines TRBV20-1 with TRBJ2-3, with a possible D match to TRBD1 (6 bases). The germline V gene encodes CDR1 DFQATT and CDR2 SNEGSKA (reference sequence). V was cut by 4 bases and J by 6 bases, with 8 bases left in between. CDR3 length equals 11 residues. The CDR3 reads CSATRGDTQYF. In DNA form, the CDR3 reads TGCAGTGCTACCAGGGGTGATACGCAGTATTTT.

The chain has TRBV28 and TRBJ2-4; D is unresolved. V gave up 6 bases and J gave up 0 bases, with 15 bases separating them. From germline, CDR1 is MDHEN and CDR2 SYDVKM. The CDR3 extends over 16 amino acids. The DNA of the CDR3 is TGTGCCAGCAGGGAGCTCAGTGAGTTAGCCAAAAACATTCAGTACTTC. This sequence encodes CASRELSELAKNIQYF. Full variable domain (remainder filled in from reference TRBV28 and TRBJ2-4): DVKVTQSSRYLVKRTGEKVFLECVQDMDHENMFWYRQDPGLGLRLIYFSYDVKMKEKGDIPEGYSVSREKKERFSLILESASTNQTSMYLCASRELSELAKNIQYFGAGTRLSVL.